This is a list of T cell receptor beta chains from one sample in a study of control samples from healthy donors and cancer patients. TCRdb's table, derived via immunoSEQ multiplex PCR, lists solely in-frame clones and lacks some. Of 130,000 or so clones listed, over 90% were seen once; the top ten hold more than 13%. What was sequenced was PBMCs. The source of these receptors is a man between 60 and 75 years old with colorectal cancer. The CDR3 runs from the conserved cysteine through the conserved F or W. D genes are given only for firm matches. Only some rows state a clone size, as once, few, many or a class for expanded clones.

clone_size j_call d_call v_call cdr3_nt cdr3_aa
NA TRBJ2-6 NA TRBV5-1 TGCGCCAGCAGCTTGGGGCTGGATCCTGGGGCCAACGTCCTGACTTTC CASSLGLDPGANVLTF
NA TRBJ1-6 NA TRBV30 TGTGCCTCCTCCGGGACTGATAATTCACCCCTCCACTTT CASSGTDNSPLHF
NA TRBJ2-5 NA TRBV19 TGTGCCAGTAGTATAGGGGCACCAGAGACCCAGTACTTC CASSIGAPETQYF
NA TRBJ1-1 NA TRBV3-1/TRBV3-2 TGTGCCAGCAGCCAAGTAGGGGGGAGGGTTCTGGGTGCTTTCTTT CASSQVGGRVLGAFF
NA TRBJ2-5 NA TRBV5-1 TGCGCCAGCTCTCGAGGAGTGACCCAAGAGACCCAGTACTTC CASSRGVTQETQYF
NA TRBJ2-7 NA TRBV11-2 TGTGCCAGCAGCCGGGGTACCGACGAGCAGTACTTC CASSRGTDEQYF
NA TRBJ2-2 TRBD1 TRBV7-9 TGTGCCAGCAGCTTAGGAAACCCAGGGGGCAACACCGGGGAGCTGTTTTTT CASSLGNPGGNTGELFF
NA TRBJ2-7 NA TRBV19 TGTGCCAGTACCCCATCACTAGTGCTTACCTACGAGCAGTACTTC CASTPSLVLTYEQYF
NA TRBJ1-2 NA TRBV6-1 TGTGCCAGCAGTGAACGGCGGACACTCTATGGCTACACCTTC CASSERRTLYGYTF
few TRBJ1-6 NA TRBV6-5 TGTGCCAGCAGTTCCTCCGGAGTGCCTTATAATTCACCCCTCCACTTT CASSSSGVPYNSPLHF
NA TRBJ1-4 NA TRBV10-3 TGTGCCATCAGTACAGACGCTAATGAAAAACTGTTTTTT CAISTDANEKLFF
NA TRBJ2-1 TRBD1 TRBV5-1 TGCGCCAGCAGCGAGGGACAGGGGGCGCGATACAATGAGCAGTTCTTC CASSEGQGARYNEQFF
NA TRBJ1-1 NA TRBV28 TGTGCCAGCAGCCACGGACATAAGAACACTGAAGCTTTCTTT CASSHGHKNTEAFF
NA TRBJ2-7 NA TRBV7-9 TGTGCCAGCAGCTTAGCGGGGGTGTCAGAGCAGTACTTC CASSLAGVSEQYF
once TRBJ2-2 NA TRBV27 TGTGCCAGCAGTTATAGCACCGGGGAGCTGTTTTTT CASSYSTGELFF
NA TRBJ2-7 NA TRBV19 TGTGCCAAAACAGACCGGGACAAACCCTACGAGCAGTACTTC CAKTDRDKPYEQYF